What follows are 27 T cell receptor beta chains derived from one specimen sequenced in a study of neoadjuvant nivolumab and ipilimumab in lung cancer. The method was immunoSEQ multiplex PCR; TCRdb's version includes in-frame clones alone and lacks a portion of them. The sample shows 18,000 or so clones, roughly 80% of them seen only once. Material: tumor tissue, obtained after neoadjuvant nivolumab, alone or with ipilimumab, at or shortly before surgery. All receptors derive from an adult with non-small cell lung cancer.

The chain employs TRBV6-4 and TRBJ2-7, with 7 bases fitting TRBD1. The V and J ends lost 5 bases and 1 base, in that order; junction bases with no gene match: 2. The germline gives CDR1 MRHNA, CDR2 SNTAGT. The CDR3 covers 13 residues. The CDR3: CASSLTGSYEQYF. The CDR3 bases are TGTGCCAGCAGTTTGACAGGGTCCTACGAGCAGTACTTC.

This chain uses TRBV5-5 with TRBJ1-2, with a weak D call TRBD1 (5 bases). CDR1 is SGHKS, CDR2 YYEKEE, per germline (reference sequence). V lost 0 bases and J 1 base, leaving 7 bases between the germline ends. This CDR3 spans 14 amino acids. The CDR3: CASSLGDDNYGYTF. DNA for the CDR3: TGTGCCAGCAGCTTGGGGGACGATAACTATGGCTACACCTTC.

This sequence joins TRBV5-1 and TRBJ2-7; D might be TRBD2 (7 bases). Between the trimmed V and J ends, which lost 3 bases and 2 bases, there was a span of 18 bases. The CDR3 contains 16 residues. Germline CDR1 is SGHRS and CDR2 is YFSETQ. The CDR3 DNA sequence: TGCGCCAGCAGCTGGACCTTGGCGGGGGCCCCCTACGAGCAGTACTTC. It is translated as CASSWTLAGAPYEQYF.

The chain uses TRBV6-5 and TRBJ1-2; D is undetermined. The germline gives CDR1 MNHEY, CDR2 SVGAGI. The CDR3 is made up of 12 amino acids. Trimming removed 4 bases from V and 7 bases from J, with 10 bases in between. The CDR3 sequence: CASSLKGSGYTF. CDR3 nucleotide sequence: TGTGCCAGCAGTTTGAAGGGAAGTGGCTACACCTTC.

The gene calls are TRBV5-1 and TRBJ1-1; no reliable D call. Trimming left V 2 bases short and J 0 bases short, with 11 bases between. Germline-derived CDR1 and CDR2 are SGHRS and YFSETQ. The CDR3 totals 15 residues. CDR3 residues: CASSFVQFMNTEAFF. The CDR3, as DNA: TGCGCCAGCAGCTTTGTTCAGTTCATGAACACTGAAGCTTTCTTT.

V and J are TRBV7-9 and TRBJ1-3; D uncertain. V was pared by 3 bases and J by 6 bases, with 6 bases between. The CDR3 runs to 12 residues. CDR1 is SEHNR, CDR2 FQNEAQ, per germline (reference sequence). This CDR3 is CASSLLLNTIYF. The CDR3 DNA sequence: TGTGCCAGCAGCTTGCTTTTAAACACCATATATTTT.

The chain is built from TRBV5-6 and TRBJ1-1; 8 nucleotides agree with TRBD1. Germline V gene sequence: CDR1 SGHDT, CDR2 YYEEEE. Trimming removed 5 bases from V and 0 bases from J; junction bases left unmatched: 12. The CDR3 has 17 amino acids. The CDR3 nucleotides are TGTGCCAGCAGACCAGACAGGGGAGTAGCGGTGAACACTGAAGCTTTCTTT. Encoded protein: CASRPDRGVAVNTEAFF.

This chain connects TRBV7-9 to TRBJ2-1; 16 bases match TRBD2. This CDR3 contains 17 residues. The V segment lost 5 bases and the J segment 4 bases; nucleotides outside the gene matches: 5. Germline V lookup: CDR1 SEHNR, CDR2 FQNEAQ (reference sequence). This chain's CDR3 is CASSEGLAGGRYNEQFF. The CDR3 DNA reads TGTGCCAGCAGCGAGGGACTAGCGGGGGGGAGGTACAATGAGCAGTTCTTC.

This rearrangement joins TRBV5-6 to TRBJ2-1; 7 nucleotides match TRBD2. The ends lost 0 bases at V and 9 bases at J; junction bases unmatched: 12. Germline CDR1 reads SGHDT; CDR2 reads YYEEEE. The CDR3 has 16 residues. For the CDR3, the DNA is TGTGCCAGCAGCTTGGAGTGGGGACTATATTCGGGTGAGCAGTTCTTC. This translates into CASSLEWGLYSGEQFF.

This rearrangement joins TRBV4-1 to TRBJ2-1; D is uncertain. The germline V gene encodes CDR1 MGHRA and CDR2 YSYEKL. This CDR3 is 19 amino acids long. Trimming left V 1 base short and J 2 bases short, with 21 bases between. The CDR3 here is CASSQGYWTRRVAYNEQFF. CDR3 DNA sequence: TGCGCCAGCAGCCAAGGGTATTGGACCCGGCGTGTAGCCTACAATGAGCAGTTCTTC.

This chain connects TRBV7-2 to TRBJ2-5; D is ambiguous. V dropped 5 bases and J dropped 1 base, with 23 bases sitting between them. Germline CDR1 and CDR2: SGHTA and FQGNSA. The CDR3 loop spans 18 amino acids. Written as DNA, the CDR3 is TGTGCCAGCAGCCTATCACCACCAGGCCCGTCGGTCCAAGAGACCCAGTACTTC. Its protein is CASSLSPPGPSVQETQYF.

The gene calls are TRBV27 and TRBJ2-1; 7 bases fit TRBD2. The CDR3 sequence is 16 residues long. Germline V lookup: CDR1 MNHEY, CDR2 SMNVEV (reference sequence). With V trimmed by 2 bases and J by 5 bases, 9 bases remained unmatched. The CDR3 nucleotides are TGTGCCAGCAGTTTACTCCGTAGCGGGTTCGACAATGAGCAGTTCTTC. Translation gives CASSLLRSGFDNEQFF.

V usage is TRBV4-3 and J usage is TRBJ2-7; maybe TRBD2 (5 bases). Per germline, CDR1 LGHNA and CDR2 YSLEER. This CDR3 is 14 amino acids long. V lost 0 bases and J lost 0, with 6 bases in between. CDR3 nucleotides: TGCGCCAGCAGCCAAGACCTAGCCTCCTACGAGCAGTACTTC. Translated, it gives CASSQDLASYEQYF.

The chain couples TRBV6-5 to TRBJ1-2; D is undetermined. Between the trimmed V and J ends, which lost 4 bases and 2 bases, there was a span of 14 bases. The CDR3 sequence is 15 residues long. Looked up from germline, CDR1 is MNHEY and CDR2 is SVGAGI. CDR3 loop: CASSSQTGTNYGYTF. In nucleotides, the CDR3 is TGTGCCAGCAGTTCCCAGACCGGCACCAACTATGGCTACACCTTC.

The chain has TRBV11-2 and TRBJ1-2; D remains unclear. The CDR3 consists of 13 residues. Trimming stripped 1 base from V and 4 bases from J, with 7 bases between. Germline V gives CDR1 SGHAT, CDR2 FQNNGV. CDR3 protein: CASSLGPGYGYTF. DNA for the CDR3: TGTGCCAGCAGCTTAGGGCCCGGCTATGGCTACACCTTC.

The chain employs TRBV10-2 and TRBJ2-5, with 13 bases that match TRBD2. Germline CDR1 and CDR2: WSHSY and SAAADI. Losses at the gene ends were 8 bases for V and 6 bases for J; bases not matched to a gene: 12. The CDR3 sequence is 16 residues long. Written as DNA, the CDR3 is TGCGCCAGCGGGACTAGCGGGGTTCTACTCGGGAAGACCCAGTACTTC. This gives the protein CASGTSGVLLGKTQYF.

This chain uses TRBV5-1 with TRBJ2-2, with 7 nucleotides matching TRBD1. In germline, CDR1 is SGHRS, CDR2 YFSETQ. The CDR3 sequence is 14 residues long. Trimming took 4 bases from V and 0 from J; bases not matched to a gene: 0. CDR3 bases: TGCGCCAGCAGCCAGGGGGCGAACACCGGGGAGCTGTTTTTT. This gives the protein CASSQGANTGELFF.

J is TRBJ1-2 and V is TRBV6-5, with D possibly TRBD1 on 6 matching bases. The CDR3 covers 13 residues. CDR1 is MNHEY, CDR2 SVGAGI, per germline. Trimming removed 2 bases at V and 6 bases at J, with 10 bases between. CDR3 nucleotides: TGTGCCAGCAGTTACCGACAGGCTAATGGCTACACCTTC. Translation gives CASSYRQANGYTF.

This clone was counted a single time. The chain couples TRBV5-1 to TRBJ2-3, with a possible D match to TRBD1 (5 bases). Germline V CDR1 and CDR2: SGHRS, YFSETQ. V lost 0 bases and J lost 10, with 9 bases in between. This CDR3 region has 12 residues. CDR3 in amino acids: CASSLAQGAQYF. CDR3 bases: TGCGCCAGCAGCTTGGCCCAAGGGGCGCAGTATTTT.

The gene calls are TRBV7-8 and TRBJ1-1; D is unresolved. The CDR3 totals 13 residues. The germline CDR1 and CDR2 sequences are SGHVS and FQNEAQ. Trimming removed 6 bases from V and 2 bases from J, with 10 bases in between. The CDR3 nucleotides are TGTGCCAGCAGGTCTGGACTCAACACTGAAGCTTTCTTT. Protein product: CASRSGLNTEAFF.

The rearrangement links TRBV11-2 to TRBJ2-2, with D uncertain. CDR1 SGHAT and CDR2 FQNNGV come from the germline V gene. The V and J ends lost 3 bases and 2 bases respectively, with 10 bases between them. This CDR3 region has 15 residues. The CDR3 loop reads CASSLANLNTGELFF. The CDR3 region has the DNA TGTGCCAGCAGCTTGGCGAACCTTAACACCGGGGAGCTGTTTTTT.

The V call is TRBV15, the J call TRBJ1-4, with 7 positions matching TRBD1. Germline V gives CDR1 LNHNV, CDR2 YYDKDF (reference sequence). V trimming: 1 base; J trimming: 8 bases; junction bases outside the gene matches: 7. The CDR3 runs 15 residues. CDR3 sequence: CATSRGTPGQEKLFF. CDR3 bases: TGTGCCACCAGCAGAGGGACTCCGGGACAGGAAAAACTGTTTTTT.

This clone has more than one count but fewer than ten. This chain uses TRBV5-1 with TRBJ2-2; no clear D. From germline, CDR1 is SGHRS and CDR2 YFSETQ. With 3 bases removed from V and 3 bases from J, the gap between germline ends came to 6 bases. The CDR3 loop spans 13 amino acids. The CDR3 DNA is TGCGCCAGCAGCTCCGACTACACCGGGGAGCTGTTTTTT. Its translation is CASSSDYTGELFF.

The chain has TRBV6-5 and TRBJ1-1, with a tentative D call TRBD1 (5 bases). The CDR3 covers 16 residues. Deletions cut 0 bases from V and 1 base from J, with 12 bases between. Germline loops: CDR1 MNHEY, CDR2 SVGAGI. The DNA for the CDR3 is TGTGCCAGCAGTTACTCATCGAGGGGTCGGAACACTGAAGCTTTCTTT. This translates into CASSYSSRGRNTEAFF.

The V call is TRBV7-2, the J call TRBJ1-1; D gene unclear. CDR3 length equals 14 residues. V lost 2 bases and J 1 base, leaving 8 bases between the germline ends. CDR1 SGHTA and CDR2 FQGNSA come from the germline V gene. The CDR3 DNA reads TGTGCCAGCAGCTTATGGAGGCAGAACACTGAAGCTTTCTTT. Protein sequence: CASSLWRQNTEAFF.

This clone appeared a few times. The chain has TRBV11-2 and TRBJ2-3; TRBD2 agrees at 7 bases. Trimming took 1 base from V and 3 from J; bases not matched to a gene: 7. The CDR3 loop spans 16 amino acids. Germline CDR1 is SGHAT and CDR2 is FQNNGV. Here the CDR3 reads CASSLGAGPGTDTQYF. CDR3 DNA: TGTGCCAGCAGCTTAGGAGCGGGACCCGGGACAGATACGCAGTATTTT.

The gene calls are TRBV5-1 and TRBJ2-7; D not resolved. Trimming took 4 bases from V and 6 from J, leaving 14 bases between them. This CDR3 region has 13 residues. In germline, CDR1 is SGHRS, CDR2 YFSETQ. The CDR3, as DNA: TGCGCCAGCAGCGTCGGACCTTCTCGCGAGCAGTACTTC. Amino acids: CASSVGPSREQYF.